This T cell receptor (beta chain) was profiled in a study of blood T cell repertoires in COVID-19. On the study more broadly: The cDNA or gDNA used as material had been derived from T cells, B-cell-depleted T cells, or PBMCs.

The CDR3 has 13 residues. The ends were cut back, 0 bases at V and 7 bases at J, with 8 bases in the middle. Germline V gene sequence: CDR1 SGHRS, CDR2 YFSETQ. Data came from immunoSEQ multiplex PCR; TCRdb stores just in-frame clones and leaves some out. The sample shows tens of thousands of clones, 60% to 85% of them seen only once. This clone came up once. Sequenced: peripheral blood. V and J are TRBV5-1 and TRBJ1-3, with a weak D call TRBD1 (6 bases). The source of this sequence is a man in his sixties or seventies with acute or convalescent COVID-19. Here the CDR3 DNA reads TGCGCCAGCAGCTTGGAGAGGGGGAACACCATATATTTT. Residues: CASSLERGNTIYF.